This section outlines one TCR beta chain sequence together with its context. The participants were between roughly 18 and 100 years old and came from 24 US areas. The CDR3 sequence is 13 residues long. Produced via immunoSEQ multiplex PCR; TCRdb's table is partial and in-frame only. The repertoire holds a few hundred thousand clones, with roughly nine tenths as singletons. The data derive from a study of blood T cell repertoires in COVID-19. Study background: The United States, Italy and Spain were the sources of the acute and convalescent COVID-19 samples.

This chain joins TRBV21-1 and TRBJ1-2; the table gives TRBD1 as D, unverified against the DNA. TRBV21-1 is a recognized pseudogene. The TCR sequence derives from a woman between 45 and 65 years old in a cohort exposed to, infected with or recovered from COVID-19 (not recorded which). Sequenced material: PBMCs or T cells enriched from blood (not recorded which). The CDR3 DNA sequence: TGTGCCAGCAGCAGACAGCAGGTCCGGGGCTACACCTTC. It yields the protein CASSRQQVRGYTF.